This passage covers 22 T cell receptor beta chains from one sample sequenced in a study of identifying expanded T cells in peripheral blood. TCRdb keeps only in-frame clones here, not all; method: immunoSEQ multiplex PCR. Of under 70,000 clones in the sample, approximately 89% are singletons; the top ten hold around 4.3%. Sequenced material: blood. Receptor source: a person aged 18 to 75 in good health.

The CDR3 loop reads CASSIRGQNTEAFF. Here the CDR3 DNA reads TGTGCCAGTAGTATCAGGGGGCAGAACACTGAAGCTTTCTTT. The gene calls are TRBV19 and TRBJ1-1; 8 nucleotides match TRBD1. Germline V gene data show CDR1 as LNHDA and CDR2 as SQIVND (reference sequence). There are 14 residues in the CDR3. Trimming removed 3 bases from V and 1 base from J; junction bases left unmatched: 1.

In DNA form, the CDR3 reads TGTGCCAGCAGCTTCAACAGGGTTACCGGGGAGCTGTTTTTT. Translated, it gives CASSFNRVTGELFF. V usage is TRBV11-2 and J usage is TRBJ2-2; D might be TRBD1 (6 bases). The germline V gene encodes CDR1 SGHAT and CDR2 FQNNGV. Trimming removed 3 bases from V and 5 bases from J, with 10 bases in between. This CDR3 comprises 14 residues.

The chain employs TRBV28 and TRBJ1-6; 8 bases agree with TRBD1. With 6 bases clipped from V and 4 bases from J, the junction kept 11 bases outside the gene matches. The CDR3 has 17 residues. Germline V gives CDR1 MDHEN, CDR2 SYDVKM. The CDR3 spells CASRPDRGRGYNSPLHF. The CDR3 DNA follows: TGTGCCAGCAGGCCAGACAGGGGCCGGGGTTATAATTCACCCCTCCACTTT.

V gene TRBV11-2 combines with J gene TRBJ2-1, with 8 bases lining up with TRBD2. There are 16 residues in the CDR3. Trimming cost V 5 bases and J 5 bases; bases outside gene matches: 11. Germline V gives CDR1 SGHAT, CDR2 FQNNGV. CDR3 sequence reads: CASSPRSTSGNNEQFF. The CDR3 DNA reads as TGTGCCAGCAGCCCCCGGAGCACTAGCGGCAACAATGAGCAGTTCTTC.

The chain links TRBV7-6 to TRBJ2-5; D gene ambiguous. The V end was cut by 1 base, the J end by 2 bases, with 8 bases between. CDR1 is SGHVS and CDR2 is FNYEAQ in the germline V gene. The CDR3 has 14 residues. CDR3 coding DNA: TGTGCCAGCAGCTTAGGCAGTTTACAAGAGACCCAGTACTTC. It specifies CASSLGSLQETQYF.

J is TRBJ2-5 and V is TRBV6-1, with TRBD2 matching 11 bases. CDR3 size: 17 residues. Germline CDR1 and CDR2: MNHNS and SASEGT. V dropped 4 bases and J dropped 3; count of bases not matched to a gene: 10. The CDR3 here is CASSGHAGTSGEETQYF. In DNA form, the CDR3 reads TGTGCCAGCAGTGGACATGCCGGGACTAGCGGTGAAGAGACCCAGTACTTC.

This chain connects TRBV30 to TRBJ1-1; perhaps TRBD1 as D (6 bases). The V end was cut by 1 base, the J end by 0 bases, with 21 bases between. CDR3 length: 18 residues. Germline CDR1 reads GTSNPN; CDR2 reads SVGIG (reference sequence). CDR3 amino acids: CAWSGTQGNTFMNTEAFF. The CDR3 coding sequence is TGTGCCTGGAGTGGAACACAGGGTAACACCTTCATGAACACTGAAGCTTTCTTT.

The rearrangement links TRBV28 to TRBJ1-5, with D possibly TRBD1 on 6 matching bases. CDR1 is MDHEN, CDR2 SYDVKM, per germline. V was clipped by 2 bases and J by 3 bases, with 17 bases between them. The CDR3 totals 17 residues. The DNA for the CDR3 is TGTGCCAGCAGTTTAGGCCCAAAGGGACACCCCAATCAGCCCCAGCATTTT. Translating gives CASSLGPKGHPNQPQHF.

This clone was seen more than once but under ten times. This rearrangement joins TRBV6-1 to TRBJ1-4; D is unclear. V dropped 3 bases and J dropped 8 bases, with 16 bases sitting between them. The CDR3 length is 15 residues. CDR1 MNHNS and CDR2 SASEGT come from the germline V gene. The CDR3 protein is CASSDSSGSAEKLFF. The CDR3 DNA is TGTGCCAGCAGTGATAGTTCGGGTTCGGCAGAAAAACTGTTTTTT.

The chain combines TRBV5-1 with TRBJ2-1; possibly TRBD1 or TRBD2 for D (6 bases each). Germline CDR1 and CDR2: SGHRS and YFSETQ. Trimming shortened V by 0 bases and J by 8 bases, and 12 bases separated the two germline ends. The length of the CDR3 is 14 residues. The CDR3 nucleotides are TGCGCCAGCAGCTTGGCCGGGGGCAGTCATGAGCAGTTCTTC. Its protein is CASSLAGGSHEQFF.

The chain joins TRBV6-1 to TRBJ2-7, with no clear D. V was clipped by 3 bases and J by 5 bases, with 8 bases between them. CDR1 MNHNS and CDR2 SASEGT come from the germline V gene. The CDR3 has 12 residues. The CDR3 nucleotides read TGTGCCAGCAGTGATAACCGGAACGAGCAGTACTTC. This sequence encodes CASSDNRNEQYF.

The rearrangement uses TRBV19 and TRBJ2-7, with TRBD1 as a possible D gene (6 bases). The CDR3 length is 13 residues. V lost 6 bases and J lost 0, with 9 bases in between. Per germline, CDR1 LNHDA and CDR2 SQIVND (reference sequence). CDR3 sequence (DNA): TGTGCCAGTAGCGGACAGATCTCCTACGAGCAGTACTTC. Protein product: CASSGQISYEQYF.

The rearrangement links TRBV5-1 to TRBJ2-5; TRBD1 aligns across 8 bases. The CDR3 spans 14 residues. Germline-derived CDR1 and CDR2 are SGHRS and YFSETQ. With V trimmed by 6 bases and J by 6 bases, 10 bases remained unmatched. In DNA form, the CDR3 reads TGCGCCAGCACCCGGACAGGGAGTGAACAGACCCAGTACTTC. Protein: CASTRTGSEQTQYF.

J is TRBJ2-7 and V is TRBV2, with 7 nucleotides matching TRBD1. After removal of 3 bases from V and 3 bases from J, the junction contained 8 bases not matched to a gene. In germline, CDR1 is SNHLY, CDR2 FYNNEI. The CDR3 has 15 amino acids. The CDR3 bases are TGTGCCAGCAGTGATCCGGGACAGAACCTCTACGAGCAGTACTTC. Its protein is CASSDPGQNLYEQYF.

This chain uses TRBV6-1 with TRBJ2-3; D gene ambiguous. V gave up 3 bases and J gave up 2 bases, with 9 bases separating them. This CDR3 has 14 residues. Germline V gene sequence: CDR1 MNHNS, CDR2 SASEGT. CDR3 sequence: CASSEGFVTDTQYF. The CDR3 bases are TGTGCCAGCAGTGAGGGGTTTGTCACAGATACGCAGTATTTT.

The chain carries TRBV4-2 and TRBJ1-3; D unclear. This CDR3 has 15 residues. Germline V gives CDR1 LGHNA, CDR2 YNFKEQ. Trimming removed 5 bases at V and 5 bases at J, with 16 bases between. CDR3 in DNA: TGTGCCAGCAGCTTAGGAGGAGGAAGCCGAAACACCATATATTTT. Protein sequence: CASSLGGGSRNTIYF.

This chain joins TRBV18 and TRBJ1-5; tentatively, D is TRBD1 (6 bases). V lost 0 bases, J lost 3 bases, and 15 bases lay in between. The CDR3 extends over 17 amino acids. Germline loops: CDR1 KGHSH, CDR2 LQKENI. CDR3 nucleotides: TGTGCCAGCTCACCACCGAATTCGGGGGGGCTCAATCAGCCCCAGCATTTT. This codes for CASSPPNSGGLNQPQHF.

The chain carries TRBV4-1 and TRBJ2-3; a weak D match, TRBD2 (7 bases). Germline V lookup: CDR1 MGHRA, CDR2 YSYEKL. Trimming took 1 base from V and 5 from J, leaving 16 bases between them. The CDR3 has 16 amino acids. CDR3 residues: CASSQVPGGQGDTQYF. For the CDR3, the DNA is TGCGCCAGCAGCCAAGTCCCGGGGGGCCAGGGAGATACGCAGTATTTT.

The J gene is TRBJ1-2, the V gene TRBV5-4; D remains ambiguous. CDR1 SGHNT and CDR2 YYREEE come from the germline V gene (reference sequence). The CDR3 totals 19 residues. V was clipped by 0 bases and J by 3 bases, with 24 bases between them. The CDR3 region is CASSLEYRAREISYYGYTF. In nucleotides, the CDR3 is TGTGCCAGCAGCTTGGAGTATCGGGCACGAGAGATATCCTACTATGGCTACACCTTC.

The chain joins TRBV19 to TRBJ2-5, with TRBD2 identical over 8 bases. Trimming at V came to 0 bases and at J to 5 bases, leaving 5 bases not matched to a gene. The CDR3 runs 15 residues. Germline loops: CDR1 LNHDA, CDR2 SQIVND (reference sequence). The CDR3 nucleotides are TGTGCCAGTAGTATAGACGGGAGGGCCCGGGAGACCCAGTACTTC. It translates to CASSIDGRARETQYF.

The gene calls are TRBV10-3 and TRBJ1-1; 8 positions match TRBD1. The germline V gene has CDR1 ENHRY and CDR2 SYGVKD. J gave up 4 bases and V 6 bases, and 4 bases lay outside the gene matches. The CDR3 is made up of 13 amino acids. The CDR3 region is CAIRPDRGTEAFF. The CDR3 coding sequence is TGTGCCATCAGGCCCGACAGGGGCACTGAAGCTTTCTTT.

This clone was counted between two and nine times. The V call is TRBV27, the J call TRBJ1-5; D not certain. V gave up 4 bases and J gave up 4 bases, with 5 bases separating them. The CDR3 length is 12 residues. Germline V gene sequence: CDR1 MNHEY, CDR2 SMNVEV (reference sequence). The CDR3 bases are TGTGCCAGCAGTTCTGGGAATCAGCCCCAGCATTTT. It is translated as CASSSGNQPQHF.